What follows are 5 T cell receptor beta chains derived from one specimen sequenced in a study of T cell responses to AZD1222 COVID-19 vaccine. Profiled with immunoSEQ multiplex PCR; TCRdb holds only in-frame clones, not every one. The repertoire holds approximately 120,000 clones, more than 85% seen once, with over 8.5% in the top ten. The specimen comprised peripheral blood, sampled on day 0 of MenACWY control vaccination. The source of these receptors is an adult in good health.

This clone was counted once. The V and J genes are TRBV24-1 and TRBJ2-7; D may be TRBD1 or TRBD2 (6 bases each). Germline assignment: CDR1 KGHDR and CDR2 SFDVKD. Between the trimmed V and J ends, which lost 4 bases and 2 bases, there was a span of 11 bases. The CDR3 covers 14 residues. CDR3 loop: CATSEGGAPYEQYF. CDR3 DNA sequence: TGTGCCACCAGTGAGGGGGGCGCCCCCTACGAGCAGTACTTC.

V gene TRBV5-4 combines with J gene TRBJ1-2, with 9 bases aligning to TRBD1. The J segment lost 6 bases and the V segment lost 2 bases, leaving 5 bases of the junction unmatched. Germline values: CDR1 SGHNT, CDR2 YYREEE (reference sequence). This CDR3 spans 14 amino acids. The CDR3 loop reads CASSFKTGGNGYTF. The CDR3 nucleotides are TGTGCCAGCAGCTTTAAGACAGGGGGAAATGGCTACACCTTC.

The chain carries TRBV7-3 and TRBJ2-3; TRBD1 matches 7 bases. Germline V gene lookup returns CDR1 SGHTA and CDR2 FQGTGA. Trimming took 5 bases from V and 6 from J; bases not matched to a gene: 5. The length of the CDR3 is 13 residues. The CDR3 nucleotides are TGTGCCAGCAGCCCCGGGACAGCGGATACGCAGTATTTT. It specifies CASSPGTADTQYF.

The chain couples TRBV3-1 (or the pseudogene TRBV3-2) to TRBJ2-2; D not resolved. Germline V lookup: CDR1 LGHDT, CDR2 YNNKEL (reference sequence). V gave up 3 bases and J gave up 6 bases, with 17 bases separating them. The length of the CDR3 is 16 residues. The DNA for the CDR3 is TGTGCCAGCAGCCATGACCGGTGGCCGTCCCCCGGGGAGCTGTTTTTT. Translation: CASSHDRWPSPGELFF.

This clone has just one count. V is TRBV7-3 and J is TRBJ2-3; 9 positions agree with TRBD2. The ends lost 5 bases at V and 2 bases at J; junction bases unmatched: 8. The CDR3 is made up of 16 amino acids. CDR1 and CDR2 from the germline V gene are SGHTA and FQGTGA. CDR3 residues: CASSLLGLANTDTQYF. CDR3 nucleotide sequence: TGTGCCAGCAGCCTACTAGGACTAGCGAACACAGATACGCAGTATTTT.